This T cell receptor (beta chain) was observed in a study of T cell responses to AZD1222 COVID-19 vaccine. Broader study findings: Every sample of the repertoires postdated the peak T cell response.

Trimming stripped 4 bases from V and 6 bases from J, with 15 bases between. Germline CDR1 and CDR2: MNHEY and SVGEGT. The CDR3 is 14 amino acids. Details on this clone: The antigen remains unidentified.

Measured with immunoSEQ multiplex PCR; TCRdb has only the in-frame clones, and not every one. The table has over 100,000 clones, 86% seen once. This clonotype originated in an adult in good health. The sequences come from peripheral blood, collected on day 0 of AZD1222 vaccination. This chain uses TRBV6-2 or TRBV6-3 with TRBJ1-1; no clear D gene. The CDR3 coding sequence is TGTGCCAGCAGTTCGGCTTGGTTGGGATCTGAAGCTTTCTTT. This sequence encodes CASSSAWLGSEAFF.